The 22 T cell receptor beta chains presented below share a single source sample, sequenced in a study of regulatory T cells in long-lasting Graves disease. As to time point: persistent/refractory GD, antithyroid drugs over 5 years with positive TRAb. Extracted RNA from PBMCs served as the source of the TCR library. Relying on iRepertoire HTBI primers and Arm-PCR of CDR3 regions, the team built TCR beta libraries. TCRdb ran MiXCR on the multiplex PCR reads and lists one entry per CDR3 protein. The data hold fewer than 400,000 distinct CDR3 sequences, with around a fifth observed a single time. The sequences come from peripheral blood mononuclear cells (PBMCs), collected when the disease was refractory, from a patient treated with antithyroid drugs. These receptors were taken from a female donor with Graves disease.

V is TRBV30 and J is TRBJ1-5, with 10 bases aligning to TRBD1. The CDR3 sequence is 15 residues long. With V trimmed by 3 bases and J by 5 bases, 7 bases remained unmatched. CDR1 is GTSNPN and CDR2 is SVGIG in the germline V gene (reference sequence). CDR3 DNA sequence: TGTGCCTGGAGGAAACCGGGACAGGGGTATCAGCCCCAGCATTTT. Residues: CAWRKPGQGYQPQHF.

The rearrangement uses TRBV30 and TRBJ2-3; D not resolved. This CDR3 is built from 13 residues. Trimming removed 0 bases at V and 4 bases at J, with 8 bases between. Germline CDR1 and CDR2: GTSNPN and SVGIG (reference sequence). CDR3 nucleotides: TGTGCCTGGAGTGTACGAGGATCAGATACGCAGTATTTT. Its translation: CAWSVRGSDTQYF. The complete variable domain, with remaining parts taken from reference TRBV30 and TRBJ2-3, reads SQTIHQWPATLVQPVGSPLSLECTVEGTSNPNLYWYRQAAGRGLQLLFYSVGIGQISSEVPQNLSASRPQDRQFILSSKKLLLSDSGFYLCAWSVRGSDTQYFGPGTRLTVL.

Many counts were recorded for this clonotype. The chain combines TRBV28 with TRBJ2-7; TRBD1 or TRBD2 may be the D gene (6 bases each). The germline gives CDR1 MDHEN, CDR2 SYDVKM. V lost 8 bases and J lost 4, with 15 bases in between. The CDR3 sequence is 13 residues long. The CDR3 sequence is CASSGALEYEQYF. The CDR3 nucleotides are TGTGCCAGCTCGGGGGCTCTGGAGTACGAGCAGTACTTC.

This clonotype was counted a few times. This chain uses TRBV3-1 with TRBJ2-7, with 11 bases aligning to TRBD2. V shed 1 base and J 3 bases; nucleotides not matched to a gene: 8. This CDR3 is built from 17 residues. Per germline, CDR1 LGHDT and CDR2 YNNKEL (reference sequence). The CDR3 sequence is CASSQGLTSGGVYEQYF. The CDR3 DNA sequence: TGTGCCAGCAGCCAAGGGCTTACTAGCGGGGGTGTCTACGAGCAGTACTTC.

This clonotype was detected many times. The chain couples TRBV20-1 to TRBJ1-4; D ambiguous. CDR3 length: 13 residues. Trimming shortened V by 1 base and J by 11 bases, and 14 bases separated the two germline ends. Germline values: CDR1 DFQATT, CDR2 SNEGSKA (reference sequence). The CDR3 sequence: CSARVGLTPKLFF. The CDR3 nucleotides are TGCAGTGCTAGAGTAGGGCTCACCCCCAAACTGTTTTTT.

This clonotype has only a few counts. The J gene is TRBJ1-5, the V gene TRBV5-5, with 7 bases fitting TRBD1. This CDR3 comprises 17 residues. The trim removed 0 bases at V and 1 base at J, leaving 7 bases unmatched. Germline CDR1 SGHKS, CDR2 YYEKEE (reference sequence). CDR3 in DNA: TGTGCCAGCAGCTTGGCGCCTCCGGGACAGAGCAATCAGCCCCAGCATTTT. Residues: CASSLAPPGQSNQPQHF.

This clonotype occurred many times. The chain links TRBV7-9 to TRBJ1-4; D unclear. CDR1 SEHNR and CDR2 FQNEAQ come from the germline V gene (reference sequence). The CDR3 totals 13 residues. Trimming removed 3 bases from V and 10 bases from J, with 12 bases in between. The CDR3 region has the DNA TGTGCCAGCAGCTTGCAGGCCGTCGGAAAACTGTTTTTT. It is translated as CASSLQAVGKLFF. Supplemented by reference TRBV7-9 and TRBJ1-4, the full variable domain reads DTGVSQNPRHKITKRGQNVTFRCDPISEHNRLYWYRQTLGQGPEFLTYFQNEAQLEKSRLLSDRFSAERPKGSFSTLEIQRTEQGDSAMYLCASSLQAVGKLFFGSGTQLSVL.

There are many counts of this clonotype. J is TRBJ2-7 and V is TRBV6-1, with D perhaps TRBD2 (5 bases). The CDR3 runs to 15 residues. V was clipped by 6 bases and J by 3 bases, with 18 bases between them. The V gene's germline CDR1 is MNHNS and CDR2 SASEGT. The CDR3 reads CASRPDFQTGYEQYF. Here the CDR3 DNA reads TGTGCCAGCAGACCGGACTTCCAGACGGGCTACGAGCAGTACTTC.

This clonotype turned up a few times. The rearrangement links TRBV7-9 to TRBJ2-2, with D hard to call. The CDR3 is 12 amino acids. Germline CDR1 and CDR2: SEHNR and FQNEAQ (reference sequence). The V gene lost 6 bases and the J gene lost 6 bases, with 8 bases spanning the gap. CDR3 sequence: CASRPGSGELFF. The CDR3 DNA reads TGTGCCAGCAGACCCGGATCCGGGGAGCTGTTTTTT.

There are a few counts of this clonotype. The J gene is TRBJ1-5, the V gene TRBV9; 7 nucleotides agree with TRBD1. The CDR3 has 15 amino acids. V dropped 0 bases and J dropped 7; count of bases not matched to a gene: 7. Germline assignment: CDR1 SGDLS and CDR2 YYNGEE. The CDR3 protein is CASSVGDSKWQPQHF. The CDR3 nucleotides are TGTGCCAGCAGCGTAGGGGACAGTAAGTGGCAGCCCCAGCATTTT. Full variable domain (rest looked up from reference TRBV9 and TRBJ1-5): DSGVTQTPKHLITATGQRVTLRCSPRSGDLSVYWYQQSLDQGLQFLIQYYNGEERAKGNILERFSAQQFPDLHSELNLSSLELGDSALYFCASSVGDSKWQPQHFGDGTRLSIL.

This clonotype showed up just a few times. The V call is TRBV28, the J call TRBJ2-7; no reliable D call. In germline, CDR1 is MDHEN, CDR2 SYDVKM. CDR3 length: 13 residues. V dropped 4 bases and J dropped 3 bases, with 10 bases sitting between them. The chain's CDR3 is CASSWFRIYEQYF. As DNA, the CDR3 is TGTGCCAGCAGTTGGTTTCGCATCTACGAGCAGTACTTC.

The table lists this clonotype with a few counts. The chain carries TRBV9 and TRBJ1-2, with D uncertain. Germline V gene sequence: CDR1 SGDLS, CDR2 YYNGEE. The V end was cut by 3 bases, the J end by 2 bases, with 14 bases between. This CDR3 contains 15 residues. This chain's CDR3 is CASSEWKEQNYGYTF. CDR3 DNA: TGTGCCAGCAGCGAGTGGAAGGAACAGAACTATGGCTACACCTTC.

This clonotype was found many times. The CDR3 DNA reads as TGTGCCAGCAGACCGGGACAGGAATACGAGCAGTACTTC. Its translation: CASRPGQEYEQYF. V gene TRBV28 combines with J gene TRBJ2-7; 8 positions match TRBD1. V gave up 6 bases and J gave up 4 bases; unmatched junction bases: 5. The CDR3 spans 13 residues. Germline V CDR1 and CDR2: MDHEN, SYDVKM.

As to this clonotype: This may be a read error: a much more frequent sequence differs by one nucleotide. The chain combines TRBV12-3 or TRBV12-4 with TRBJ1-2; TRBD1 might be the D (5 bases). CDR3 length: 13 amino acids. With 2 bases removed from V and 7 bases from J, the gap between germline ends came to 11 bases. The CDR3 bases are TGTGCCAGCAGTTTACCTGGGGCGGCTGGCTACACCTTC. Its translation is CASSLPGAAGYTF.

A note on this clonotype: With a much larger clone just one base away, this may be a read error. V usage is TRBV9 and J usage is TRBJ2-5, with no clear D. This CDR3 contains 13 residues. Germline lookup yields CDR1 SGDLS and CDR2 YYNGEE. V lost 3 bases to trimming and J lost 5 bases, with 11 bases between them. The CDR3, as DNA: TGTGCCAGCAGCGCTTCCGAGTCGGAGACCCAGTACTTC. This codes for CASSASESETQYF. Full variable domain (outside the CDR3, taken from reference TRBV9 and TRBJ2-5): DSGVTQTPKHLITATGQRVTLRCSPRSGDLSVYWYQQSLDQGLQFLIQYYNGEERAKGNILERFSAQQFPDLHSELNLSSLELGDSALYFCASSASESETQYFGPGTRLLVL.

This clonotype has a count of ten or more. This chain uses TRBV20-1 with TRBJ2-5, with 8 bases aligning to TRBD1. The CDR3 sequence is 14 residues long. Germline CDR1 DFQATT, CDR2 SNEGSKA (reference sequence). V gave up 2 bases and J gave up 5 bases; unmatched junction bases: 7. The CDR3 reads CSARLTGVRETQYF. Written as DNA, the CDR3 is TGCAGTGCTAGACTGACAGGGGTGAGGGAGACCCAGTACTTC.

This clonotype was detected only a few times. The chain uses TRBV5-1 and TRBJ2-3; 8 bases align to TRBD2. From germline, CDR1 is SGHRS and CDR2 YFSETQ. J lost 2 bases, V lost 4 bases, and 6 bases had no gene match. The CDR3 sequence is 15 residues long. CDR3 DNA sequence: TGCGCCAGCAGCGGGCGGGAGGAGCACACAGATACGCAGTATTTT. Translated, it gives CASSGREEHTDTQYF.

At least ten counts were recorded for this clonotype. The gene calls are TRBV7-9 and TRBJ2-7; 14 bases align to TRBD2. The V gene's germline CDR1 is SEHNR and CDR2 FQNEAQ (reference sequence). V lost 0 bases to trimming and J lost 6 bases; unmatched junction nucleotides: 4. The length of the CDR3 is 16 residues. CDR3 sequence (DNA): TGTGCCAGCAGCTTAGCGGGACTAGCGGGAGTCGCCGAGCAGTACTTC. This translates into CASSLAGLAGVAEQYF.

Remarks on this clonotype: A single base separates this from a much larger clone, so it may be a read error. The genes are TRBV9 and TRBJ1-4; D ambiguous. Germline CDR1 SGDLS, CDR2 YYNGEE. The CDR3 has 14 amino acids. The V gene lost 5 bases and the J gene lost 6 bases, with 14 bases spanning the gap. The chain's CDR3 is CASRSPGRDEKLFF. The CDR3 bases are TGTGCCAGCAGATCCCCGGGGAGGGATGAAAAACTGTTTTTT.

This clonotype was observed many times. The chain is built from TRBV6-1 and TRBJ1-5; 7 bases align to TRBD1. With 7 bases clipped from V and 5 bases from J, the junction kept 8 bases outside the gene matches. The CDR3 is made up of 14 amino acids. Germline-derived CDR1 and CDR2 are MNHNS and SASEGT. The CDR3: CASTGTDLYQPQHF. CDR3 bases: TGTGCCAGCACCGGGACAGACCTCTATCAGCCCCAGCATTTT.

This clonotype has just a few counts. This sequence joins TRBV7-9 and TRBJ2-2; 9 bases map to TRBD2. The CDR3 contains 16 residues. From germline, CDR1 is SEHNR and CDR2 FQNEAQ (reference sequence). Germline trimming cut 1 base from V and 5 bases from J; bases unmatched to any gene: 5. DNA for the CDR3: TGTGCCAGCAGCTTAGTGACTAGCGGCAGTACCGGGGAGCTGTTTTTT. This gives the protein CASSLVTSGSTGELFF.

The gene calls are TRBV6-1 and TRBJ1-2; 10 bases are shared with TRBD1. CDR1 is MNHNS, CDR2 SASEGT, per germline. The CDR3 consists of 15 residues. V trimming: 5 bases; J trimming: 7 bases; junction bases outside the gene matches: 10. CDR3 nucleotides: TGTGCCAGCAGTCGAGACAGGGGGCATCACGGTGGCTACACCTTC. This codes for CASSRDRGHHGGYTF.